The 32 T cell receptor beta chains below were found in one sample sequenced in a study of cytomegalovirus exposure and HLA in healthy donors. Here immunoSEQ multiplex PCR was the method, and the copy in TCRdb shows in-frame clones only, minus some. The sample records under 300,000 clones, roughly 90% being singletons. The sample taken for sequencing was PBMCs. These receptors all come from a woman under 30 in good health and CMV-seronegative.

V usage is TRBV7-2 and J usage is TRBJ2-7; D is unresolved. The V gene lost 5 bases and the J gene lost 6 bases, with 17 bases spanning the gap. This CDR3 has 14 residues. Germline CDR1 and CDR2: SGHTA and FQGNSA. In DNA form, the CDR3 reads TGTGCCAGCAGCGAGGCGCCTAGTGTTGGCGAGCAGTACTTC. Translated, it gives CASSEAPSVGEQYF.

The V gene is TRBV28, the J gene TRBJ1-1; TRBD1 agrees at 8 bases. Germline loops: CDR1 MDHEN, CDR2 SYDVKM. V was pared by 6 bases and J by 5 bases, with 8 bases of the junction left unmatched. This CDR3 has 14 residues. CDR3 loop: CASSRTGRHTEAFF. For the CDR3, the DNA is TGTGCCAGCAGCAGGACAGGGCGTCATACTGAAGCTTTCTTT.

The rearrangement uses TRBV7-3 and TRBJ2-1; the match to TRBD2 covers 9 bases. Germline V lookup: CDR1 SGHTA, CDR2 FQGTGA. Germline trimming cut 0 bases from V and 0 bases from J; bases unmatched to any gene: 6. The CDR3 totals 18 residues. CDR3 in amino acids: CASSLTGGLASSYNEQFF. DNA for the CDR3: TGTGCCAGCAGCTTAACTGGGGGACTAGCCAGCTCCTACAATGAGCAGTTCTTC.

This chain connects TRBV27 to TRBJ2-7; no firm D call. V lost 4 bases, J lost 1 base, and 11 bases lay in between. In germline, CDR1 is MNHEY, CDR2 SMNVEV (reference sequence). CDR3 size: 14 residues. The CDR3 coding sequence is TGTGCCAGCAGTTCGGCAGAACAGTCCTACGAGCAGTACTTC. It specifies CASSSAEQSYEQYF.

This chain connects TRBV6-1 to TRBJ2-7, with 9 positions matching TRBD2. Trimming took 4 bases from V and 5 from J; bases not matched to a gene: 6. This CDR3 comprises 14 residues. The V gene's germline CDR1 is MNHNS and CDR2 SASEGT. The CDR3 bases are TGTGCCAGCAGTGCCCCACTAGCGGGCCACGAGCAGTACGTC. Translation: CASSAPLAGHEQYV.

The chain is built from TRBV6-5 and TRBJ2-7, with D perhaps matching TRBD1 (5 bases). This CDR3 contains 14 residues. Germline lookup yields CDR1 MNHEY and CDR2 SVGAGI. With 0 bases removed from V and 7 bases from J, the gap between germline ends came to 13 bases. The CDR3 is CASSYSPGYMEQYF. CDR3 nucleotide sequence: TGTGCCAGCAGTTACTCGCCAGGGTATATGGAGCAGTACTTC.

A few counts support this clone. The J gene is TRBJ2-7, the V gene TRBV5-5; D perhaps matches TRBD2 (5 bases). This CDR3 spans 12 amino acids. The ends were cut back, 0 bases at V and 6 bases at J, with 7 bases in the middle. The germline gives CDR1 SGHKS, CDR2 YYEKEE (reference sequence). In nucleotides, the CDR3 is TGTGCCAGCAGCTTGGGTGGAGGCGAGCAGTACTTC. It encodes CASSLGGGEQYF.

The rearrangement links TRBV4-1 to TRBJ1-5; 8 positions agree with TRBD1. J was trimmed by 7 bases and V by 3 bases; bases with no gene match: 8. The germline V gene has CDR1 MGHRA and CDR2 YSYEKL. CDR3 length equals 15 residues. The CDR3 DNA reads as TGCGCCAGCAGCCAGATCGACAGGGGAAACCAGCCCCAGCATTTT. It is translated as CASSQIDRGNQPQHF.

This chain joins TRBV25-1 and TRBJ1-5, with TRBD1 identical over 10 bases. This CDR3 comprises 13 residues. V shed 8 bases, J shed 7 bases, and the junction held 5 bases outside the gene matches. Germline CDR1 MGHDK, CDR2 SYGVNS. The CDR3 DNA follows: TGTGCCAGCCGACAGGGGGCAGGACAGCCCCAGCATTTT. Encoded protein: CASRQGAGQPQHF.

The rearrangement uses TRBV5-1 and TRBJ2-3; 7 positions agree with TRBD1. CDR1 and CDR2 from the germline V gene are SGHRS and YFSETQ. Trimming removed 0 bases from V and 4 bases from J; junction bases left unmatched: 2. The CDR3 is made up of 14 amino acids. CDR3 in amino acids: CASSLGRGPDTQYF. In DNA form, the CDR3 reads TGCGCCAGCAGCTTGGGAAGGGGGCCAGATACGCAGTATTTT.

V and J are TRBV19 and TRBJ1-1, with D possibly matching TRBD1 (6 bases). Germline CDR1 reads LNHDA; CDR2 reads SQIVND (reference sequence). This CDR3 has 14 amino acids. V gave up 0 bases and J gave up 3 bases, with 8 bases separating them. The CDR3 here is CASSIEYRDTEAFF. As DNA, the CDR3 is TGTGCCAGTAGTATAGAATACAGGGACACTGAAGCTTTCTTT.

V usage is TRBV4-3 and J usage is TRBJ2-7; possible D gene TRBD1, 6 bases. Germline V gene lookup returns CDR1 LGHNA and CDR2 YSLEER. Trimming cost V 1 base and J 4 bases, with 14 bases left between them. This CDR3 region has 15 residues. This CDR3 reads CASSQVRGTIYEQYF. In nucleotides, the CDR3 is TGCGCCAGCAGCCAAGTGAGGGGGACCATATACGAGCAGTACTTC.

CDR3: CASYSGGKDTQYF. For the CDR3, the DNA is TGCGCCAGCTATTCGGGGGGGAAGGATACGCAGTATTTT. The rearrangement links TRBV5-1 to TRBJ2-3; 8 positions agree with TRBD2. V gave up 7 bases and J gave up 6 bases; unmatched junction bases: 7. Germline V gives CDR1 SGHRS, CDR2 YFSETQ. The CDR3 spans 13 residues.

CDR3 coding DNA: TGTGCCAGCAGGGCGACGCAGGGTACCGAGCAGTACGTC. This gives the protein CASRATQGTEQYV. J is TRBJ2-7 and V is TRBV6-5; D is possibly TRBD1 (5 bases). The ends were cut back, 6 bases at V and 6 bases at J, with 15 bases in the middle. CDR1 MNHEY and CDR2 SVGAGI come from the germline V gene. The CDR3 runs to 13 residues.

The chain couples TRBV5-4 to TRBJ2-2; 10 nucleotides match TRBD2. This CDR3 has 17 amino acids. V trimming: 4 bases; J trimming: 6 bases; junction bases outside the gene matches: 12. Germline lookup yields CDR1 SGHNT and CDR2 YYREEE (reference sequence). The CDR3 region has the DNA TGTGCCAGCAGCCCTGGACCCCCTAGCGGGGGCGCCGGGGAGCTGTTTTTT. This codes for CASSPGPPSGGAGELFF.

CDR3 in DNA: TGTGCCAGCAGCTTTATATGGCAGGAGGTGGGCATTCAGTACTTC. Amino acid sequence: CASSFIWQEVGIQYF. V is TRBV5-6 and J is TRBJ2-4; possible D gene TRBD2, 5 bases. The CDR3 runs 15 residues. V lost 2 bases and J lost 9, with 18 bases in between. Germline CDR1 SGHDT, CDR2 YYEEEE. Using reference TRBV5-6 and TRBJ2-4 for the parts outside the CDR3, the full variable domain is DAGVTQSPTHLIKTRGQQVTLRCSPKSGHDTVSWYQQALGQGPQFIFQYYEEEERQRGNFPDRFSGHQFPNYSSELNVNALLLGDSALYLCASSFIWQEVGIQYFGAGTRLSVL.

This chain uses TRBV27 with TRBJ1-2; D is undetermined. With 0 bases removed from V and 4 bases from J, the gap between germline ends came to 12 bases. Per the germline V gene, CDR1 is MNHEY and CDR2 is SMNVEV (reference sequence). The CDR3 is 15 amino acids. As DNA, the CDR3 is TGTGCCAGCAGTTTATCTACTGGGCAGACCTATGGCTACACCTTC. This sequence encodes CASSLSTGQTYGYTF.

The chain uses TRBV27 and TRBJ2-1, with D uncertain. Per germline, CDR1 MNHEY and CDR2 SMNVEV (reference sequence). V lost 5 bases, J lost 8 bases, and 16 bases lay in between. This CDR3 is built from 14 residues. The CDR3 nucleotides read TGTGCCAGCAGTGCCCCCCCCACATTTGATGAGCAGTTCTTC. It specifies CASSAPPTFDEQFF.

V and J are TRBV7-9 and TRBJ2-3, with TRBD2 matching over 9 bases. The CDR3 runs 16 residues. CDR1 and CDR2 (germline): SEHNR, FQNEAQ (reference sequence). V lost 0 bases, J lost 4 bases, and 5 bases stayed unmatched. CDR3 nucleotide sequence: TGTGCCAGCAGCTTAGCGGTGGGACTAGCCTCAGATACGCAGTATTTT. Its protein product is CASSLAVGLASDTQYF.

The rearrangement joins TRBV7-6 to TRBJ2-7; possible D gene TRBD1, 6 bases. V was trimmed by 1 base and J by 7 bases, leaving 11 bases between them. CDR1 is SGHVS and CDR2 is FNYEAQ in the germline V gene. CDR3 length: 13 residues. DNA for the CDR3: TGTGCCAGCAGCTTAGAGGCAGGGGAGGAGCAGTACTTC. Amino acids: CASSLEAGEEQYF.

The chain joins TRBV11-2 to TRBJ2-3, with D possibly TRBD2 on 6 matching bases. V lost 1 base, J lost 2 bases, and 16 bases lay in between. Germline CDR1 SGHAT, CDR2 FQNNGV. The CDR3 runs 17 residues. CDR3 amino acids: CASSLGADGGVTDTQYF. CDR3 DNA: TGTGCCAGCAGCTTAGGGGCAGATGGCGGGGTCACAGATACGCAGTATTTT.

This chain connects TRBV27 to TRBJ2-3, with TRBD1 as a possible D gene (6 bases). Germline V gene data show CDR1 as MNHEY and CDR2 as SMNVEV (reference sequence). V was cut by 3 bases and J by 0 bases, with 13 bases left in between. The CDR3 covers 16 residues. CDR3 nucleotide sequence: TGTGCCAGCAGTTTGGAAGGGGGAGATAGCACAGATACGCAGTATTTT. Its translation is CASSLEGGDSTDTQYF.

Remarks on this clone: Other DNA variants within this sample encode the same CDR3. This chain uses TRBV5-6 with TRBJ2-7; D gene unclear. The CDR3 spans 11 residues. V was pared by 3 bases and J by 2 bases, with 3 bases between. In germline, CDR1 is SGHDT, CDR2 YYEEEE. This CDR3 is CASSSAYEQYF. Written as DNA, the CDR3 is TGTGCCAGCAGCTCGGCCTACGAGCAGTACTTC.

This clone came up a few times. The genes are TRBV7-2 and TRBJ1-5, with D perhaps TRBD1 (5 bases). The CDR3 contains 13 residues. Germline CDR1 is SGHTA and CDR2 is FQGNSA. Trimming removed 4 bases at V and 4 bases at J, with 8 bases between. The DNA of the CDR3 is TGTGCCAGCAGCTCCCAGGGTAATCAGCCCCAGCATTTT. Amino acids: CASSSQGNQPQHF.

DNA for the CDR3: TGCGCCAGCAGCCAAGAACTCGGGGAGCTGTTTTTT. Translating gives CASSQELGELFF. The chain carries TRBV4-1 and TRBJ2-2; D remains ambiguous. CDR1 and CDR2 from the germline V gene are MGHRA and YSYEKL. V was trimmed by 0 bases and J by 7 bases, leaving 3 bases between them. This CDR3 has 12 residues.

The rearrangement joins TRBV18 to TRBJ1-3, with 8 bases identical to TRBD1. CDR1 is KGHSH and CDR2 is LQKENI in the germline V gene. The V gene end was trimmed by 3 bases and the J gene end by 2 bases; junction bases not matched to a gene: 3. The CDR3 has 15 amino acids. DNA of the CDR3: TGTGCCAGCTCACCGACGGGACAGGCTGGAAACACCATATATTTT. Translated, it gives CASSPTGQAGNTIYF.

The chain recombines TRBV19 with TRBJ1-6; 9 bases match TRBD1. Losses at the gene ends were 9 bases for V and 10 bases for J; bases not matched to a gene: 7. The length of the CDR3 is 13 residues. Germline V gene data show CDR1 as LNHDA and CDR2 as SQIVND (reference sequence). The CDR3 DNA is TGTGCCAGCCGACAGGGGGAGGAATCACCCCTCCACTTT. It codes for CASRQGEESPLHF.

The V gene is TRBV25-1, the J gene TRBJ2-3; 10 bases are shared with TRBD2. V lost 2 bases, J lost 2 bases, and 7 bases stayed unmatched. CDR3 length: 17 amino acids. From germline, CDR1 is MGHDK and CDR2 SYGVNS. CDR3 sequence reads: CASSEKVAGGDTDTQYF. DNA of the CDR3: TGTGCCAGCAGTGAAAAGGTAGCGGGGGGAGACACAGATACGCAGTATTTT.

The CDR3 bases are TGTGCCAGCAGCTTAGTGCGGGGGCCTAGCTCCTACAATGAGCAGTTCTTC. Protein product: CASSLVRGPSSYNEQFF. V usage is TRBV7-9 and J usage is TRBJ2-1, with D perhaps TRBD2 (7 bases). CDR1 is SEHNR and CDR2 is FQNEAQ in the germline V gene (reference sequence). Trimming pared 1 base from V and 0 bases from J, leaving 13 bases between. CDR3 length: 17 amino acids.

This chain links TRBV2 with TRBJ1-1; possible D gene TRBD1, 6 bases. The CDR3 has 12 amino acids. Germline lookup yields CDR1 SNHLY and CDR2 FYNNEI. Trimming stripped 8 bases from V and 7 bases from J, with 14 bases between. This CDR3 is CASGSGQYEAFF. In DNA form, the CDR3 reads TGTGCCAGCGGTTCGGGACAATATGAAGCTTTCTTT.

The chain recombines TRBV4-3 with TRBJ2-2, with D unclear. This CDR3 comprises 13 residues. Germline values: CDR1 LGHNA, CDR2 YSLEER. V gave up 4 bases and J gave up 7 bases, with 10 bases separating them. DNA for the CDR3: TGCGCCAGCAGCCCACGTCTAGTCGGGGAGCTGTTTTTT. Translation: CASSPRLVGELFF.

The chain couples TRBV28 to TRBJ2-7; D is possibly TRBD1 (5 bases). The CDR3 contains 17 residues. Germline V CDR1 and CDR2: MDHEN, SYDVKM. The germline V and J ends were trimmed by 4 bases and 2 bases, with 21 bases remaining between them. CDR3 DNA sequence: TGTGCCAGCAGTTCCTTTTTTCCCCAGACAGCCGCCTACGAGCAGTACGTC. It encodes CASSSFFPQTAAYEQYV.